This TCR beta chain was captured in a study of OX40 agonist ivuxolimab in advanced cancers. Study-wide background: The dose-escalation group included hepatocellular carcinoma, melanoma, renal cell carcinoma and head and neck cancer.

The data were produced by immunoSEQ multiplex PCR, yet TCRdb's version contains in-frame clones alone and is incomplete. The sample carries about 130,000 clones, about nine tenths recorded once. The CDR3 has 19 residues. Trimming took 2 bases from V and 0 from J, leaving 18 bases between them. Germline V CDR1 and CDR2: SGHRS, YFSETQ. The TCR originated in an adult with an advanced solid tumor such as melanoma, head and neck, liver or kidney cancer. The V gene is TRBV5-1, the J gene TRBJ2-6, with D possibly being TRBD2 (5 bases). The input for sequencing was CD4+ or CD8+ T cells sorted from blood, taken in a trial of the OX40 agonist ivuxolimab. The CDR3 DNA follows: TGCGCCAGCAGCTTCGCCCTTGAGGGCTACGTCTCTGGGGCCAACGTCCTGACTTTC. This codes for CASSFALEGYVSGANVLTF.